Listed below are T cell receptor beta chains from one sample, sequenced in a study of OX40 agonist ivuxolimab in advanced cancers. The table came from immunoSEQ multiplex PCR; TCRdb's copy has only in-frame clones and leaves some out. The profile shows 74,000 or so clones, more than 75% of them singletons. The sequencing used CD4+ or CD8+ T cells sorted from blood, collected in a trial of the OX40 agonist ivuxolimab. The receptors derive from an adult with an advanced solid tumor such as melanoma, head and neck, liver or kidney cancer. CDR3s include the opening cysteine and the closing phenylalanine or tryptophan.

>TRBJ1-2|TRBV25-1
CASSGGMRENGYTF
>TRBJ1-2|TRBV7-2
CASSLQLYGYTF
>TRBJ1-1|TRBV10-3
CATSQGESTEAFF
>TRBJ1-2|TRBV7-2
CASSPGLTANYGYTF
>TRBJ2-4|TRBV19
CAGGGNGAKNIQYF
>TRBJ1-1|TRBV5-4
CASSLAFGPRAEAFF
>TRBJ2-1|TRBV7-2
CASSLEVLNEQFF
>TRBJ1-5|TRBV9
CASSPTSDVQPQHF
>TRBJ2-3|TRBV7-7
CASSLGSGRTTDTQYF
>TRBJ2-2|TRBV30
CAWSVRVLAGGYTGELFF
>TRBJ1-5|TRBV10-1
CASSDLFSRPERYSNQPQHF
>TRBJ1-3|TRBV28
CASSPRHVSGNTIYF
>TRBJ2-7|TRBV6-1
CASNVARAYEQYF
>TRBJ2-4|TRBV4-3
CASSQGTGGRLQYF